Below, one T cell receptor beta chain is given with its context. What it recognizes is unknown. This record belongs to a study of shared clonotypes between healthy human individuals. Deep-level assay runs were performed. Methods used by the authors: Filtering was not the same, since immunoSEQ gave junction-only sequences without quality scores. TCRdb's table, derived via immunoSEQ multiplex PCR, lists solely in-frame clones and lacks some. V and J calls and clone size are copied from that table; D and trimming were computed from the DNA. The data hold about 800,000 clones, with about 96% observed a single time. Study-wide findings and caveats: Generation probabilities were higher for clonotypes shared across all four sorted-subset donors than for unshared ones. Incompleteness in sorted-subset sequencing, despite large depth, was shown by rarefaction.

Trimming pared 2 bases from V and 5 bases from J, leaving 4 bases between. The CDR3 is 12 residues long. Germline CDR1 and CDR2: MNHEY and SVGAGI. As defined, naive CD8 cells were CD45RO-negative and positively selected for CCR7, with terminally differentiated effector memory CD45RA+ cells excluded. This TCR derives from a man between 25 and 39 years old in good health. The sample comprised naive CD8+ T cells sorted from blood. The chain is built from TRBV6-5 and TRBJ2-1; D is undetermined. CDR3 protein: CASSYQNNEQFF. DNA for the CDR3: TGTGCCAGCAGTTACCAGAACAATGAGCAGTTCTTC.